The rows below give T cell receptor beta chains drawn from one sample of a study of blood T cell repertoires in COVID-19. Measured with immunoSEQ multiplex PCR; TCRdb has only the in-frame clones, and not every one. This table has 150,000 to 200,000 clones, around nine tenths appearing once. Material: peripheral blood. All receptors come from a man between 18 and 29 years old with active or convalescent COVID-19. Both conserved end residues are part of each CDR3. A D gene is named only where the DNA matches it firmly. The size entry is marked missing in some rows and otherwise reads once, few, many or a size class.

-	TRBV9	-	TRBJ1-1	TGTGCCAGCAGCGGCGAGGGCACTGAAGCTTTCTTT	CASSGEGTEAFF
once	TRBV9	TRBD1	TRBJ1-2	TGTGCCAGCAGCGTAGGAGGGACAGCTATTTATGGCTACACCTTC	CASSVGGTAIYGYTF
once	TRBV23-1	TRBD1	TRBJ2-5	TGCGCCAGCAGTCAATCCGTCGGGACAGTCCAAGAGACCCAGTACTTC	CASSQSVGTVQETQYF
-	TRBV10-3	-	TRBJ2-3	TGTGCCATCAGTGACAGGGCGGAGAATACGCAGTATTTT	CAISDRAENTQYF
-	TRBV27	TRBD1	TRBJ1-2	TGTGCCAGTAAGTCCGACAGGGAAGTAAAGAGCTATGGCTACACCTTC	CASKSDREVKSYGYTF
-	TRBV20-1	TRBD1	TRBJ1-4	TGCAGTGCTAGTGACAGGGGGCTTGAAAAACTGTTTTTT	CSASDRGLEKLFF
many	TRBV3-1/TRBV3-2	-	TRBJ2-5	TGTGCCAGCAGAGATTTTGAGGAGACCCAGTACTTC	CASRDFEETQYF
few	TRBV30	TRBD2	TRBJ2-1	TGTGCCTGCGCCCCGGGACAGAAAGCGGGAGGGCCCCGATATGAGCAGTTCTTC	CACAPGQKAGGPRYEQFF
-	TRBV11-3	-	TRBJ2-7	TGTGCCAGCAGTCATGGACACCCCAATAACAAGTACTTC	CASSHGHPNNKYF
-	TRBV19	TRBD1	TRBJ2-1	TGTGCCAGTAGTGACTACAGGGGTCATTCCTACAATGAGCAGTTCTTC	CASSDYRGHSYNEQFF
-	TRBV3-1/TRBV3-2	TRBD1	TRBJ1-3	TGTGCCAGCAGGGGGTCTCGGGGACAGGGGGCATCCTCTGCTGGAAACACCATATATTTT	CASRGSRGQGASSAGNTIYF
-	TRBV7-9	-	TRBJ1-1	TGTGCCAGCAGCTTAGAGGTAGGGGCTGAAGCTTTCTTT	CASSLEVGAEAFF
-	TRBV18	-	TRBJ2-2	TGTGCCAGCTCACCCCTGCGAGAATACACCGGGGAGCTGTTTTTT	CASSPLREYTGELFF
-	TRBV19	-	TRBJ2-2	TGTGCCAGTAGTATAGCTCATTCGGGACACGGACACCCCGGGGAGCTGTTTTTT	CASSIAHSGHGHPGELFF
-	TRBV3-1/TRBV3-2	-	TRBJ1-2	TGTGCCAGCAGCTTAACAGGGTTCGGAGGCTACACCTTC	CASSLTGFGGYTF
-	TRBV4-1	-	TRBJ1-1	TGCGCCAGCAGCCAAGAAGTCCCCCATGAGGGCGGCACTGAAGCTTTCTTT	CASSQEVPHEGGTEAFF
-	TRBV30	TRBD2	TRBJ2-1	TGTGCCTGGAGCGAAGCGGGGGTCAGCTCCTACAATGAGCAGTTCTTC	CAWSEAGVSSYNEQFF
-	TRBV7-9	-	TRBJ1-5	TGTGCCAGCAGCGCCAGGGAGGATCAGCCCCAGCATTTT	CASSAREDQPQHF
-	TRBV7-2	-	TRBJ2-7	TGTGCCAGCAGCTCCACCCTCGGTTTTAGCTACGAGCAGTACTTC	CASSSTLGFSYEQYF
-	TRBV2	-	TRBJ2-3	TGTGCCAGCAGCCAACAGGGTCTCTCGACAGATACGCAGTATTTT	CASSQQGLSTDTQYF
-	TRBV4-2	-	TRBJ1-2	TGTGCCAGCAGCCAAGGCTCCCTCGGTACGGGCTACACCTTC	CASSQGSLGTGYTF
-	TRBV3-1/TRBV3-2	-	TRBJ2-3	TGTGCCAGCAGCCCCTTTCGAGATACGCAGTATTTT	CASSPFRDTQYF
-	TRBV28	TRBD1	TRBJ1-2	TGTGCCAGCACCAGGACAGGGAGGTTTCGTGGCTACACCTTC	CASTRTGRFRGYTF
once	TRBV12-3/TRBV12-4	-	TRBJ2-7	TGTGCCAGCGGATTTAGCTTCTCCTACGAGCAGTACTTC	CASGFSFSYEQYF
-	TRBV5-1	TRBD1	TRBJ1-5	TGCGCCAGCAGCTGGGGACAGGGGGGGCCCTATCAGCCCCAGCATTTT	CASSWGQGGPYQPQHF
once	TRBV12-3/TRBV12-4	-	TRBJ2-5	TGTGCCAGCAGTTTTCCGGGGGTAGAGACCCAGTACTTC	CASSFPGVETQYF
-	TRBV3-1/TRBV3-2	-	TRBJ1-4	TGTGCCAGCAGCCAAGATGCCTCCGACAGGGAAAAACTGTTTTTT	CASSQDASDREKLFF
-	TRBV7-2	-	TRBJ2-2	TGTGCCAGCAGCCCCCAGAACACCGGGGAGCTGTTTTTT	CASSPQNTGELFF
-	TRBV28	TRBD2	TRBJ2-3	TGTGCCAGCAGACCCGTGGGGGGACTAGAGTTCACAGATACGCAGTATTTT	CASRPVGGLEFTDTQYF
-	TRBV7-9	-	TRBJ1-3	TGTGCCAGCAGCTTAGGTCAGTCTGGAAACACCATATATTTT	CASSLGQSGNTIYF
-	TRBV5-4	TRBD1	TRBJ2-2	TGTGCCAGCAGCTTGGTACGACAGGGAACCGGGGAGCTGTTTTTT	CASSLVRQGTGELFF
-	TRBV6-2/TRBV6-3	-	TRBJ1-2	TGTGCCAGCAGTTACTCAGGTCGACAGTCCCGCGTCACATACTCTGGCTACACCTTC	CASSYSGRQSRVTYSGYTF
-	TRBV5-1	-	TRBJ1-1	TGCGCCAGCAGCTTGTTAGAGCAGAACACTGAAGCTTTCTTT	CASSLLEQNTEAFF
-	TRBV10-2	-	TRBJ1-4	TGCGCCAGCAGTGTCAGTGCAACTAATGAAAAACTGTTTTTT	CASSVSATNEKLFF
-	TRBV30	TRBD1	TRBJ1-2	TGTGCCTGGACAGGGGGAGCAACTAACTATGGCTACACCTTC	CAWTGGATNYGYTF
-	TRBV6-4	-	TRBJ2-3	TGTGCCAGCAGTGACAGCCGAGAGGCGGGGTTACAGTATTTT	CASSDSREAGLQYF
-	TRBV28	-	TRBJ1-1	TGTGCCAGCAGTTTACCACTCAGATCCCTACAGGTAGACACTGAAGCTTTCTTT	CASSLPLRSLQVDTEAFF
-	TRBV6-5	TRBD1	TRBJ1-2	TGTGCCAGCATCAGGGACCCGGGACAGCTTGGCTACACCTTC	CASIRDPGQLGYTF
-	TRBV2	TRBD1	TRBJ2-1	TGTGCCAGCAGGGACAGGGGGCCTGAGCAGTTCTTC	CASRDRGPEQFF
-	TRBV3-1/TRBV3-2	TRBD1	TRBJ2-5	TGTGCCAGCAGCCAGTCCAGGGGGGAGACCCAGTACTTC	CASSQSRGETQYF
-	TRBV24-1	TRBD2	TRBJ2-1	TGTGCCACCAGTGCCCGGGGTAGCGGGGGGGCGAAGGCCTACAATGAGCAGTTCTTC	CATSARGSGGAKAYNEQFF
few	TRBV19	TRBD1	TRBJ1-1	TGTGCCAGTAGTCTACAGGGGGCTAGCACTGAAGCTTTCTTT	CASSLQGASTEAFF
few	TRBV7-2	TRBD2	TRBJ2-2	TGTGCCAGCAGCCCGACTAGCGGTGCGAACACCGGGGAGCTGTTTTTT	CASSPTSGANTGELFF
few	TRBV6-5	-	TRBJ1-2	TGTGCCAGCAGACCGGACATCTCGGCTGGCTACACCTTC	CASRPDISAGYTF